This T cell receptor beta chain is from a study of Siglec-9 on CD8 T cells in melanoma. Assay: immunoSEQ multiplex PCR; the TCRdb copy retains only in-frame clones and omits some. The repertoire consists of 25,000 to 35,000 clones, with 75% to 85% occurring once and the leading ten covering less than 7%. V was clipped by 4 bases and J by 2 bases, with 6 bases between them. The V gene's germline CDR1 is SQVTM and CDR2 ANQGSEA. This CDR3 comprises 11 residues. This sequence joins TRBV29-1 and TRBJ2-7; D not resolved. Material for sequencing was Siglec-9- CD8+ T cells sorted from blood. The sequence was collected from a human donor in good health. For the CDR3, the DNA is TGCAGCGTTGGGCAGACCTACGAGCAGTACTTC. Protein sequence: CSVGQTYEQYF.